This T cell receptor beta chain was sequenced during a study of cytomegalovirus exposure and HLA in healthy donors. Study information: HLA-typed donors contributed some 85 million unique TCRs, which were held in an early data release. Genotyping showed 81% of roughly 390 donors falling in the Caucasian-associated ancestry cluster. Findings and limits, study-wide: In all likelihood, a cluster of highly shared sequence variants was a sequencing artifact. Follow-up analysis later connected one missense variant in DCLRE1C with trimming of TCR beta V- and J-genes.

As for this clone: What it binds is not known.

The germline CDR1 and CDR2 sequences are SGHTA and FQGNSA. The CDR3 spans 14 residues. Trimming took 1 base from V and 0 from J, leaving 6 bases between them. PCR primers comprised 60 Vbeta and 13 Jbeta primers. The method was immunoSEQ multiplex PCR; TCRdb's version includes in-frame clones alone and lacks a portion of them. The sample lists 99,000 or so clones, approximately 79% occurring once. This clonotype originated in a man under 40 in good health and CMV-seropositive. The chain links TRBV7-2 to TRBJ1-1; possibly TRBD1 for D (5 bases). Source material: PBMCs. DNA of the CDR3: TGTGCCAGCAGCTTAGGACAGATGAACACTGAAGCTTTCTTT. Residues: CASSLGQMNTEAFF.